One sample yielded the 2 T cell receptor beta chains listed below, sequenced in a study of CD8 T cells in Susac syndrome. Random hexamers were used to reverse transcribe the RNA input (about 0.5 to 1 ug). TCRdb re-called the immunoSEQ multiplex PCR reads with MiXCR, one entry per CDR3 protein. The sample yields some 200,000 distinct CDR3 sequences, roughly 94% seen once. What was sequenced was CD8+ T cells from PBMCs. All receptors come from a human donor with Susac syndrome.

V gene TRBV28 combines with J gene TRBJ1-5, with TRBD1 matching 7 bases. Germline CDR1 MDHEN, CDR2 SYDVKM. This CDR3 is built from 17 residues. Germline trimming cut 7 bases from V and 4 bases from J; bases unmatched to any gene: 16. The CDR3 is CASIISTLGGFNQPQHF. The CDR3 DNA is TGTGCCAGCATCATATCTACCCTAGGGGGCTTTAATCAGCCCCAGCATTTT.

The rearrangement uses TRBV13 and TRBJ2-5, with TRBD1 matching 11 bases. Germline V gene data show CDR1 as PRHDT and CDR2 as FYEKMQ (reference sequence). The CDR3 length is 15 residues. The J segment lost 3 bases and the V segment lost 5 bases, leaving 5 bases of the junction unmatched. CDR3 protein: CASSPRDRGKETQYF. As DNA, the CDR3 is TGTGCCAGCAGCCCACGGGACAGGGGGAAAGAGACCCAGTACTTC.